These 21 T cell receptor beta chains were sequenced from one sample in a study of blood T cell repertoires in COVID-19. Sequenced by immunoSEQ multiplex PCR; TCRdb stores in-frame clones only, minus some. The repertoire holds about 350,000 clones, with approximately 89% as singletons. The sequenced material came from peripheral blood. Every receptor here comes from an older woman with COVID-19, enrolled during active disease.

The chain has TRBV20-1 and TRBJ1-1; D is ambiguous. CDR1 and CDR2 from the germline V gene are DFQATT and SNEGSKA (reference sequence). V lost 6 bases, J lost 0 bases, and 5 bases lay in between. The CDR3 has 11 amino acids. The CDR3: CSANMNTEAFF. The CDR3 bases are TGCAGTGCCAACATGAACACTGAAGCTTTCTTT.

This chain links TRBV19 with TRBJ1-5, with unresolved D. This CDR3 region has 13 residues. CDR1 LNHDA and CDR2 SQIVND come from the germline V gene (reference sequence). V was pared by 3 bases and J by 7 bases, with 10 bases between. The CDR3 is CASSISVNQPQHF. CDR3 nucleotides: TGTGCCAGTAGTATCTCAGTTAACCAGCCCCAGCATTTT. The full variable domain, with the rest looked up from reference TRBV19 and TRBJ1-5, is DGGITQSPKYLFRKEGQNVTLSCEQNLNHDAMYWYRQDPGQGLRLIYYSQIVNDFQKGDIAEGYSVSREKKESFPLTVTSAQKNPTAFYLCASSISVNQPQHFGDGTRLSIL.

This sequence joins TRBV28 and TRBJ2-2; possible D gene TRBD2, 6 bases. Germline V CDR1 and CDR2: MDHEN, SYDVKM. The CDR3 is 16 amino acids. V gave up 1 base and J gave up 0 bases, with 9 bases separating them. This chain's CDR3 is CASSLLEGSNTGELFF. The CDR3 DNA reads TGTGCCAGCAGTTTATTGGAGGGTTCGAACACCGGGGAGCTGTTTTTT.

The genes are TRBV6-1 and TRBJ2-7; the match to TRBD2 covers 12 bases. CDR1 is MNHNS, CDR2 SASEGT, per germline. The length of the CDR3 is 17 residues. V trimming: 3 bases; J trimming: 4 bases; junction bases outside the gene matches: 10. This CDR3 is CASSDPLLAGGLYEQYF. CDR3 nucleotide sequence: TGTGCCAGCAGTGATCCCCTTCTAGCGGGGGGGCTGTACGAGCAGTACTTC.

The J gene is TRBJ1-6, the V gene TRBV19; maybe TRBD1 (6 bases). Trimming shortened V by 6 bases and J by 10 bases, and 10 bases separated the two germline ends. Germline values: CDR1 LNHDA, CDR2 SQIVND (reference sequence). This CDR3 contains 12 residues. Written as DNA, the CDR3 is TGTGCCAGTAGACAGGGCACGTCACCCCTCCACTTT. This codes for CASRQGTSPLHF.

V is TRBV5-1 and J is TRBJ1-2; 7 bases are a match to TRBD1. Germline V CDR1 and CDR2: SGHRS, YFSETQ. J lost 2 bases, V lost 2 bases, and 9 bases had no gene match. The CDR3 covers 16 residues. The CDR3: CASSFSEGTVNYGYTF. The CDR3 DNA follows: TGCGCCAGCAGCTTCTCCGAAGGGACAGTGAACTATGGCTACACCTTC.

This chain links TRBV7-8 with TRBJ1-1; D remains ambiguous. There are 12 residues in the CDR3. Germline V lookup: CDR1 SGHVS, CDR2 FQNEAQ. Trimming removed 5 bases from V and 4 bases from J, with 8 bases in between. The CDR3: CASSPWSTEAFF. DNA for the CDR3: TGTGCCAGCAGCCCTTGGAGCACTGAAGCTTTCTTT.

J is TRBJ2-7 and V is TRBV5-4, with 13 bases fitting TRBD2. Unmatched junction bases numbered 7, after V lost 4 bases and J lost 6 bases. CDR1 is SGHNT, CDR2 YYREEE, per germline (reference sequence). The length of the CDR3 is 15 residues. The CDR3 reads CASSQTSGGFGEQYF. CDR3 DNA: TGTGCCAGCAGCCAGACTAGCGGGGGGTTCGGCGAGCAGTACTTC. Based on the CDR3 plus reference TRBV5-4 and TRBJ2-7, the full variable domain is ETGVTQSPTHLIKTRGQQVTLRCSSQSGHNTVSWYQQALGQGPQFIFQYYREEENGRGNFPPRFSGLQFPNYSSELNVNALELDDSALYLCASSQTSGGFGEQYFGPGTRLTVT.

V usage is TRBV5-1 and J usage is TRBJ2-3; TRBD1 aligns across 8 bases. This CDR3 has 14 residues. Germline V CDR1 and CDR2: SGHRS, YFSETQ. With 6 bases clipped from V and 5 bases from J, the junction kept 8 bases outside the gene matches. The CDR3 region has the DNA TGCGCCAGCAACCCGGCAGGGGGCATAGATACGCAGTATTTT. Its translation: CASNPAGGIDTQYF.

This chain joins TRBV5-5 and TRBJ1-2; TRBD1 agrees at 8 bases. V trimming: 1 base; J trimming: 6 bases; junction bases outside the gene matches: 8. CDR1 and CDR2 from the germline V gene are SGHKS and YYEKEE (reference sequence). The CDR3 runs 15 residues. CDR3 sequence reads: CASSLFGTGGNGYTF. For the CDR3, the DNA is TGTGCCAGCAGCTTGTTTGGAACAGGGGGTAATGGCTACACCTTC. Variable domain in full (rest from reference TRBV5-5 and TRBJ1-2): DAGVTQSPTHLIKTRGQQVTLRCSPISGHKSVSWYQQVLGQGPQFIFQYYEKEERGRGNFPDRFSARQFPNYSSELNVNALLLGDSALYLCASSLFGTGGNGYTFGSGTRLTVV.

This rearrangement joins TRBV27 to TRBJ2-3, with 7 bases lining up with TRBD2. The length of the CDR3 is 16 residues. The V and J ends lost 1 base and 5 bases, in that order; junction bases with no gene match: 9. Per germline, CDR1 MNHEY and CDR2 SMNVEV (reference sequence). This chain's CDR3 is CASSLYYGLVGDTQYF. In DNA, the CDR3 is TGTGCCAGCAGTTTATATTATGGACTAGTAGGAGATACGCAGTATTTT.

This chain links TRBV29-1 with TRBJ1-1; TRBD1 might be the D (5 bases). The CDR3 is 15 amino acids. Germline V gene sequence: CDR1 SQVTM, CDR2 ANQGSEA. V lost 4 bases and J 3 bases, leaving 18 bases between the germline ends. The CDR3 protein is CSVASSIRVDTEAFF. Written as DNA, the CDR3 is TGCAGCGTTGCCTCCTCTATCAGGGTAGACACTGAAGCTTTCTTT.

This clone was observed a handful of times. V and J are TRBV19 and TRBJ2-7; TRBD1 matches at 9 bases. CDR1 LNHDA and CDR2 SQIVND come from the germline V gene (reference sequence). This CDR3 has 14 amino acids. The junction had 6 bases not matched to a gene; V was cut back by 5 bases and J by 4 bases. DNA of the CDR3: TGTGCCAGTAGTGCCGGGACAGGGCCGTACGAGCAGTACTTC. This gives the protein CASSAGTGPYEQYF.

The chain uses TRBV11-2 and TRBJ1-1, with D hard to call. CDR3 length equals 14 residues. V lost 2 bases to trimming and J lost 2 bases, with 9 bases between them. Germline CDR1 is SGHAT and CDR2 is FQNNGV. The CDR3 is CASSLLHRNTEAFF. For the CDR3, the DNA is TGTGCCAGCAGCTTATTGCACAGAAACACTGAAGCTTTCTTT.

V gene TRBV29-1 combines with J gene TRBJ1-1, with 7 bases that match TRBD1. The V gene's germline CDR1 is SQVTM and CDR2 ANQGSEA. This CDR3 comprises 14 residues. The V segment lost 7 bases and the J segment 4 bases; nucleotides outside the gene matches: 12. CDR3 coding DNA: TGCAGCGCCCCCGACAGGGTCGAGGGCACTGAAGCTTTCTTT. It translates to CSAPDRVEGTEAFF.

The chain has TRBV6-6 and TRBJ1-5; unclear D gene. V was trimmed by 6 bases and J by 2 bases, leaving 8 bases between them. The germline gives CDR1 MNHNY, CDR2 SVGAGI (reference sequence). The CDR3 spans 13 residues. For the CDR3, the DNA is TGTGCCAGCAGCCAACAAGGCAATCAGCCCCAGCATTTT. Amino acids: CASSQQGNQPQHF.

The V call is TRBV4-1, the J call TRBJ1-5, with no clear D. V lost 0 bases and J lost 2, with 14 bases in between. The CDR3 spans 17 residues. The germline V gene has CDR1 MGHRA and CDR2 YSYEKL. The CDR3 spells CASSQDNSGIGNQPQHF. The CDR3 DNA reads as TGCGCCAGCAGCCAAGATAATTCCGGGATCGGCAATCAGCCCCAGCATTTT.

CDR3 sequence reads: CATTGGPLGYGYTF. The CDR3 region has the DNA TGTGCCACCACAGGGGGCCCCTTGGGCTATGGCTACACCTTC. The chain carries TRBV6-5 and TRBJ1-2; 9 nucleotides match TRBD1. The CDR3 is 14 residues long. Unmatched junction bases numbered 10, after V lost 10 bases and J lost 4 bases. Germline V CDR1 and CDR2: MNHEY, SVGAGI.

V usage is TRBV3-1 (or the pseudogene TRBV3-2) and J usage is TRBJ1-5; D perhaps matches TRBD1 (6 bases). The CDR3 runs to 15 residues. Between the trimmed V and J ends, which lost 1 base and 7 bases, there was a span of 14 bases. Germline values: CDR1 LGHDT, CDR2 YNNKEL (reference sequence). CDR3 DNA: TGTGCCAGCAGCCAAGGGATCCTACAGGGCCAGCCCCAGCATTTT. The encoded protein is CASSQGILQGQPQHF.

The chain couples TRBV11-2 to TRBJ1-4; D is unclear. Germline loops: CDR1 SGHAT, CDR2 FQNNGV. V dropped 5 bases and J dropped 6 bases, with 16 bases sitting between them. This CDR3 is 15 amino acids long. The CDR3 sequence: CASSPMGRPHEKLFF. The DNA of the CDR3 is TGTGCCAGCAGCCCCATGGGCAGGCCTCATGAAAAACTGTTTTTT.

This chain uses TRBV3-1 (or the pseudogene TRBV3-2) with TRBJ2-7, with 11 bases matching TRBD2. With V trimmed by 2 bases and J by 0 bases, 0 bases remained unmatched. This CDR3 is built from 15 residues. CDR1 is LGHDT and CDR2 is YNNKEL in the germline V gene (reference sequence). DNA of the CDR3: TGTGCCAGCAGCCAAACTAGCGGGAGCTCCTACGAGCAGTACTTC. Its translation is CASSQTSGSSYEQYF.